Following are 4 T cell receptor beta chains from one sample sequenced in a study of a mutant IDH1 vaccine in newly diagnosed glioma. Their target antigens are unknown. Clones were read by immunoSEQ multiplex PCR, and TCRdb kept only the in-frame ones, dropping some. The sample lists tens of thousands of clones, 75% to 90% occurring once. Time point reported: week 47, end of study. Vaccine doses each comprised 300 ug of mutant IDH1 20-mer peptide, with topical imiquimod. This specimen consisted of PBMCs, obtained from a glioma patient whose treatment included an IDH1 peptide vaccine. The receptors derive from a man under 40 with glioma.

Remarks on this clone: One end of the junction fails to match germline, which may point to a read error. The chain uses TRBV5-4 and TRBJ1-6, with TRBD1 matching 7 bases. This CDR3 region has 14 residues. Per the germline V gene, CDR1 is SGHNT and CDR2 is YYREEE (reference sequence). The CDR3 region has the DNA TGTGCCAGCAGATTGGACAGGATTAATTCACCCCTCCACTTT. As protein: CASRLDRINSPLHF. The full variable domain, rest sourced from reference TRBV5-4 and TRBJ1-6, is ETGVTQSPTHLIKTRGQQVTLRCSSQSGHNTVSWYQQALGQGPQFIFQYYREEENGRGNFPPRFSGLQFPNYSSELNVNALELDDSALYLCASRLDRINSPLHFGNGTRLTVT.

The chain uses TRBV5-6 and TRBJ2-3; TRBD1 agrees at 7 bases. V lost 0 bases to trimming and J lost 0 bases; unmatched junction nucleotides: 4. Germline lookup yields CDR1 SGHDT and CDR2 YYEEEE. The CDR3 spans 16 residues. Here the CDR3 reads CASSLARGPSTDTQYF. In nucleotides, the CDR3 is TGTGCCAGCAGCTTGGCAAGGGGGCCTAGCACAGATACGCAGTATTTT.

This chain links TRBV6-1 with TRBJ1-4; D call uncertain. V lost 7 bases, J lost 8 bases, and 14 bases lay in between. CDR3 size: 13 residues. The germline gives CDR1 MNHNS, CDR2 SASEGT. The CDR3 DNA follows: TGTGCCAGCAACCTGGGTTGGCTCGAAAAACTGTTTTTT. It is translated as CASNLGWLEKLFF.

The chain has TRBV10-3 and TRBJ1-2; the D is unclear. The CDR3 sequence is 16 residues long. Germline loops: CDR1 ENHRY, CDR2 SYGVKD. The V end lost 2 bases, the J end lost 4 bases, and 17 bases lay between the germline ends. In DNA, the CDR3 is TGTGCCATCAGTGAGAGTCTGTCATGGGATTCCTATGGCTACACCTTC. It specifies CAISESLSWDSYGYTF.